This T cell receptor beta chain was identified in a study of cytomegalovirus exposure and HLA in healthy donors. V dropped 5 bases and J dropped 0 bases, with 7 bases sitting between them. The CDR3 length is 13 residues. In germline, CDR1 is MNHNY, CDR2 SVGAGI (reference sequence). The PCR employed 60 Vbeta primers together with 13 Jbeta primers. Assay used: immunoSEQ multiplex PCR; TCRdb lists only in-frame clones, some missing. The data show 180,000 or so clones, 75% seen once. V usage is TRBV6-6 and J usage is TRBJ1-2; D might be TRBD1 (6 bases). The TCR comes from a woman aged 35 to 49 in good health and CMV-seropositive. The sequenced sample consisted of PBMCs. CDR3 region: CASSPGANYGYTF. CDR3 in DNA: TGTGCCAGCAGTCCAGGGGCTAACTATGGCTACACCTTC.